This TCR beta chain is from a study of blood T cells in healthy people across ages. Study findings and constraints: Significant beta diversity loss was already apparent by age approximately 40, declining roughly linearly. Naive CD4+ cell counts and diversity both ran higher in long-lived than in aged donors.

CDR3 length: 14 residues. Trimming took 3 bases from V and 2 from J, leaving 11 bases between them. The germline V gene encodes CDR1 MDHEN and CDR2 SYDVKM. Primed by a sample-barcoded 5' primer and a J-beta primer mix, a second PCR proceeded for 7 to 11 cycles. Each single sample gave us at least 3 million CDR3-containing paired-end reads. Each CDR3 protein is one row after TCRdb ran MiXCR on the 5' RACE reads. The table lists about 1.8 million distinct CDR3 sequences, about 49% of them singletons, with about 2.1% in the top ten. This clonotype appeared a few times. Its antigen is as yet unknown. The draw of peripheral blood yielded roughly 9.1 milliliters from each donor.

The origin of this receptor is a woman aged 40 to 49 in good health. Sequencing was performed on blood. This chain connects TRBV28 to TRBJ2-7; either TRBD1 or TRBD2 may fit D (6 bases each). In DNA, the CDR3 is TGTGCCAGCAGTTTTTTCGGGGGCACCTACGAGCAGTACTTC. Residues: CASSFFGGTYEQYF.